This TCR beta chain was recovered during a study of radiation and T cells in renal cell carcinoma. Study-level findings and limits: Top tumor clonotypes rose in blood 2 weeks post-radiation, then contracted.

Clones were read by immunoSEQ multiplex PCR, and TCRdb kept only the in-frame ones, dropping some. The sample has around 100,000 clones, 84% seen once. Germline V CDR1 and CDR2: GTSNPN, SVGIG (reference sequence). This CDR3 comprises 13 residues. The V gene lost 0 bases and the J gene lost 8 bases, with 13 bases spanning the gap. Comment on this clone: No antigen is known for it.

Noted time point: blood 4 weeks post-SBRT, at nephrectomy. Treatment denoted: 15 Gy SBRT to primary tumor, nephrectomy 4 weeks later. Nephrectomy followed 15 Gy stereotactic body radiation by 4 weeks. Blood was sampled at baseline, 2 weeks and 4 weeks after SBRT. Clear cell pathology was present in this patient's renal cell carcinoma. The sequencing used blood, collected from a patient whose treatment included radiotherapy and nephrectomy. This receptor was obtained from a man aged 55 to 70 with renal cell carcinoma. This chain uses TRBV30 with TRBJ1-2; D perhaps matches TRBD1 (5 bases). The CDR3 DNA is TGTGCCTGGAGTGTTCCGGGACCCGAGGGCTACACCTTC. It encodes CAWSVPGPEGYTF.